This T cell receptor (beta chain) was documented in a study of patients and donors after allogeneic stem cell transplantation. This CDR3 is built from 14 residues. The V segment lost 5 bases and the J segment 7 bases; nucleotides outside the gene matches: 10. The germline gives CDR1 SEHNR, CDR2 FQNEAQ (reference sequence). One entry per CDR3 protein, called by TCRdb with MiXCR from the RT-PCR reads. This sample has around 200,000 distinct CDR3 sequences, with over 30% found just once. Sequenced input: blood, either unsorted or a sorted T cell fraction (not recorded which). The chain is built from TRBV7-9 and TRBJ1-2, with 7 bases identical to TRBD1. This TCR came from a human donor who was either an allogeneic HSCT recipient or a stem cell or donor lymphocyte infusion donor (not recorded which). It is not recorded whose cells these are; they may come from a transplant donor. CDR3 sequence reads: CASSIQGYTSGYTF. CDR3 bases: TGTGCCAGCAGCATACAGGGGTATACAAGTGGCTACACCTTC.